These 8 T cell receptor beta chains were sequenced from one sample in a study of blood T cell repertoires in COVID-19. Profiling relied on immunoSEQ multiplex PCR, and the TCRdb table lists in-frame clones only, not all of them. The sample comprises 350,000 to 500,000 clones, 85% to 90% of which are singletons, and about 0.91% rests with the top ten. The sequencing input was peripheral blood. Receptors were obtained from a man between 18 and 35 years old with COVID-19, enrolled during active disease.

The chain couples TRBV28 to TRBJ1-5; D gene ambiguous. CDR3 size: 14 residues. The V gene lost 8 bases and the J gene lost 2 bases, with 13 bases spanning the gap. Germline assignment: CDR1 MDHEN and CDR2 SYDVKM. As DNA, the CDR3 is TGTGCCAGCGCGAAGACTTTGGGCAATCAGCCCCAGCATTTT. It encodes CASAKTLGNQPQHF. Drawing the rest from reference TRBV28 and TRBJ1-5, the complete variable domain is DVKVTQSSRYLVKRTGEKVFLECVQDMDHENMFWYRQDPGLGLRLIYFSYDVKMKEKGDIPEGYSVSREKKERFSLILESASTNQTSMYLCASAKTLGNQPQHFGDGTRLSIL.

The J gene is TRBJ2-1, the V gene TRBV5-1; possibly TRBD2 for D (6 bases). Germline CDR1 SGHRS, CDR2 YFSETQ. CDR3 length: 14 amino acids. V was cut by 0 bases and J by 7 bases, with 11 bases left in between. The chain's CDR3 is CASSLAGSGNEQFF. CDR3 DNA sequence: TGCGCCAGCAGCTTGGCCGGGAGCGGAAATGAGCAGTTCTTC.

This chain connects TRBV5-8 to TRBJ1-5; TRBD1 aligns across 9 bases. The CDR3 spans 17 residues. Trimming cost V 3 bases and J 9 bases; bases outside gene matches: 16. CDR1 and CDR2 from the germline V gene are SGHTS and YDEGEE. The CDR3 bases are TGTGCCAGCAGCTGGCCGGGACAGGGAGGGCTCGGGCGGCCCCAGCATTTT. It encodes CASSWPGQGGLGRPQHF.

The CDR3 DNA is TGTGCCAGCAGCTTATTAGCGACGACCTACAATGAGCAGTTCTTC. This translates into CASSLLATTYNEQFF. The genes are TRBV11-3 and TRBJ2-1, with D possibly TRBD2 on 5 matching bases. The CDR3 consists of 15 residues. Germline V gene lookup returns CDR1 SGHNT and CDR2 YENEEA. V was shortened by 2 bases and J by 2 bases, with 10 bases between the two germline ends.

The DNA of the CDR3 is TGCGCCAGCAGCTTGAGGTCAGGGGAACGAAACACCATATATTTT. It translates to CASSLRSGERNTIYF. The rearrangement uses TRBV5-1 and TRBJ1-3, with D maybe TRBD1 (6 bases). The CDR3 has 15 residues. The V gene lost 1 base and the J gene lost 5 bases, with 13 bases spanning the gap. The germline CDR1 and CDR2 sequences are SGHRS and YFSETQ.

In this sample, this clone turned up once. The chain uses TRBV30 and TRBJ2-1; 9 bases agree with TRBD2. The CDR3 contains 21 residues. With 4 bases clipped from V and 4 bases from J, the junction kept 26 bases outside the gene matches. Germline V gene sequence: CDR1 GTSNPN, CDR2 SVGIG (reference sequence). The CDR3 sequence is CAWKSRYAAGGPGGAYNEQFF. The CDR3 nucleotides read TGTGCCTGGAAATCGCGTTATGCGGCGGGAGGGCCTGGGGGGGCTTACAATGAGCAGTTCTTC.

The chain combines TRBV6-5 with TRBJ1-1, with a tentative D call TRBD1 (6 bases). The CDR3 consists of 16 residues. V was shortened by 0 bases and J by 0 bases, with 11 bases between the two germline ends. Germline assignment: CDR1 MNHEY and CDR2 SVGAGI. The CDR3 nucleotides read TGTGCCAGCAGTTACTCAAGGGACAAGATGAACACTGAAGCTTTCTTT. It encodes CASSYSRDKMNTEAFF.

Notes on this clone: One base away lies a much larger clone, so this may be a sequencing read error. V is TRBV13 and J is TRBJ1-3, with TRBD1 as a possible D gene (5 bases). The V end lost 5 bases, the J end lost 0 bases, and 8 bases lay between the germline ends. The germline V gene has CDR1 PRHDT and CDR2 FYEKMQ (reference sequence). The CDR3 extends over 14 amino acids. CDR3 protein: CASSPDNSGNTIYF. CDR3 in DNA: TGTGCCAGCAGCCCGGACAACTCTGGAAACACCATATATTTT.